This is a list of T cell receptor beta chains from one sample in a study of tumor-infiltrating lymphocytes in primary liver carcinoma. TCRdb analysed the multiplex PCR reads with MiXCR anew, one entry per CDR3 protein. In the table there are 100,000 or so distinct CDR3 sequences, 55% to 70% of which are singletons. The sequenced sample was liver tumor tissue from sampling region 5. The receptors originated from an older woman with primary liver carcinoma and hepatitis B virus infection. Each CDR3 is given with its conserved first and last residue. Fields, in order: D gene, V gene, clone size, J gene, CDR3 DNA, CDR3 protein. The D gene is left open where the match is weak. Only part of the rows carry a size: once, few, many, or a class if the clone is expanded.

NA,TRBV6-5,NA,TRBJ2-5,TGTGCCAGCAGTCGGCGAGTAGCAGGGTATCAAGAGACCCAGTACTTC,CASSRRVAGYQETQYF
NA,TRBV7-9,NA,TRBJ2-3,TGTGCCAGCAGCTTTCGGAGCGAGAGTGCTGATACGCAGTATTTT,CASSFRSESADTQYF
NA,TRBV11-3,NA,TRBJ2-3,TGTGCCAGCAGCCCCCGACAAGGGTCGAGCACAGTTACGCAGTATTTT,CASSPRQGSSTVTQYF
NA,TRBV12-3/TRBV12-4,NA,TRBJ1-1,TGTGCCAGCAGTGACGTTTGGAGGGCCGTCACTGAAGCTTTCTTT,CASSDVWRAVTEAFF
NA,TRBV11-2,once,TRBJ2-2,TGTGCCAGCAGCTTATGGCCGACCGGGGAGCTGTTTTTT,CASSLWPTGELFF
TRBD2,TRBV29-1,NA,TRBJ2-1,TGCAGCGCTACAACTAGCGGTCATGAGCAGTTATTC,CSATTSGHEQLF
NA,TRBV11-2,NA,TRBJ2-1,TGTGCCAGTAGCTCAGATGGTAACTCCTACAATGAGCAGTTCTTC,CASSSDGNSYNEQFF
NA,TRBV30,few,TRBJ2-2,TGTGCCTGGAGTGTAGGGCTATCTGCCGGGGAGCTGTTTTTT,CAWSVGLSAGELFF
NA,TRBV28,few,TRBJ2-6,TGTGCCAGCAGTTTCTCAGGGTTACAGGCCAACGTCCTGACTTTC,CASSFSGLQANVLTF
TRBD1,TRBV6-2/TRBV6-3,NA,TRBJ2-7,TGTGCCAGCGCGCGCCAAATTAACCTAAACAGGGGGTGCCGATACGAACAGTACTTC,CASARQINLNRGCRYEQYF
NA,TRBV6-2/TRBV6-3,NA,TRBJ2-3,TGTGCCAGCACAACTCTAGTGGGCACAGATACACAGTATTTT,CASTTLVGTDTQYF
NA,TRBV11-2,NA,TRBJ2-2,TGTGCCCGAAGCTTAAGGGGGACCGGGGAGCTGTTTTTT,CARSLRGTGELFF
TRBD1,TRBV11-2,NA,TRBJ1-2,TGTGCCAACAACTTTAGGGAAGGGGGCGGCTATGGCTACACCTTC,CANNFREGGGYGYTF
NA,TRBV11-2,NA,TRBJ2-1,TGTGCCAGCAGCTTGCCGGGATTATGGTATAATGACCAGTTCTTC,CASSLPGLWYNDQFF
NA,TRBV11-3,NA,TRBJ2-1,TGTATCGGCAGCTCCCGGGGGGCGCGGACCATGGGCAATGAGCAATTCTTC,CIGSSRGARTMGNEQFF
NA,TRBV5-6,few,TRBJ2-2,TGTGCCAGCAACTTGTTTGGGACGGCGAACACCGGGGAGCTGTTTTTT,CASNLFGTANTGELFF
NA,TRBV14,NA,TRBJ2-7,TGTGCCATCAGCCAAAGGCGGGCGGGGTTTTATCTGGACGAGCAGTACTTC,CAISQRRAGFYLDEQYF
NA,TRBV10-2,NA,TRBJ2-7,TGCGCTAACAGTGAGTCGGGGCGTTACGAGCAGTACTTC,CANSESGRYEQYF
NA,TRBV5-1,NA,TRBJ2-1,TGCGTCAGCAGCGACTCGGGAACCTCCTACAATGAGCAGTTCTTC,CVSSDSGTSYNEQFF
TRBD2,TRBV11-2,NA,TRBJ2-7,TGTGCCAGCAGCCCTAGGCTCAGCGGGACCTACGAGGAGTACTTC,CASSPRLSGTYEEYF
TRBD2,TRBV6-5,many,TRBJ2-2,TGTGCCAGCAGTTCGACTAGCGGGAGGGCCTGGCGCACCGGGGAGCTGTTTTTT,CASSSTSGRAWRTGELFF
TRBD2,TRBV7-3,many,TRBJ2-1,TGTGCCAGCAGCTTAGATAGACCGGGACTAGCGGGAGAGCAGTTCTTC,CASSLDRPGLAGEQFF
NA,TRBV7-9,many,TRBJ2-3,TGTGCCAGCAGCCCGGACGGGAGAGGCACAGATACGCAGTATTTT,CASSPDGRGTDTQYF
NA,TRBV7-3,many,TRBJ1-1,TGTGCCAGCAGCCTTTATGGGCGAGCCACTGAAGCTTTCTTT,CASSLYGRATEAFF
TRBD2,TRBV29-1,NA,TRBJ2-5,TGTAGCGTTGAAGGGACTACAGAGGAACAAGAGACCCAGTACTTC,CSVEGTTEEQETQYF
NA,TRBV28,few,TRBJ2-4,TGTGCCCGCAGTATCTATAGCGGGACAGTCAAAAACATTCAGTACTTC,CARSIYSGTVKNIQYF
NA,TRBV11-3,NA,TRBJ2-2,TGTACCAGCAGCTTATCTCGTGGGGGTATTCGCGCCGGGGAGCTGTTTTTT,CTSSLSRGGIRAGELFF
NA,TRBV20-1,NA,TRBJ1-3,TGCAGTCCTAGTGAGGGTCTAACTGGAAACACCATATATTTT,CSPSEGLTGNTIYF
TRBD2,TRBV6-1,NA,TRBJ2-4,TGTGCCAGCAGTGAGGAGACAAGCGGGAGGATTAGCGCCAAAAACATTCAGTACTTC,CASSEETSGRISAKNIQYF
TRBD2,TRBV4-2,many,TRBJ2-1,TGTGCCAGCAGCCACGGACTAGCGGGAGGCTATGAGCAGTTCTTC,CASSHGLAGGYEQFF
TRBD2,TRBV11-2,NA,TRBJ2-2,TGTGCCAGCAGCCACTTTGTTGGACTAGCGGGAGCGGGCCCCGGGGAGCTGTTTTTT,CASSHFVGLAGAGPGELFF
NA,TRBV2,few,TRBJ1-6,TGTGCCAGCAGTGACTCAGGACAGAGGGCTTCACCCCTCCACTTT,CASSDSGQRASPLHF
TRBD1,TRBV29-1,once,TRBJ1-1,TGCAGCGTCCTTGGGACAGCCCTCGGGAACACTGAAGCTTTCTTT,CSVLGTALGNTEAFF
NA,TRBV10-3,NA,TRBJ1-1,TGTGCCATCAGTGAGCCGGGCTCTGAAGTTTTCTTT,CAISEPGSEVFF
TRBD1,TRBV28,NA,TRBJ2-6,TGTACCAGCAGTTCGAATCCAGGGGGCGCCTCTGGGGCCAACGTCCTGACTTTC,CTSSSNPGGASGANVLTF
NA,TRBV7-9,NA,TRBJ2-3,TGTGCCAGCACCTCCCAGGAGAGGGTAATCGCAGATACGCAGTATTTT,CASTSQERVIADTQYF
TRBD2,TRBV29-1,NA,TRBJ2-7,TGCAACGTTGCCCTAGGGACTAGCGGATACGAGCAGTACTTC,CNVALGTSGYEQYF
NA,TRBV4-2,NA,TRBJ2-1,TGTGTCAGCACCAGAGAGGATAGGGTGGGTTCCTACAATGAGCAGTTCTTC,CVSTREDRVGSYNEQFF
NA,TRBV19,NA,TRBJ2-7,TGTGCCGGTAGTCCCCGGGGGGCCCTCTCCTACGAGCAGTACTTC,CAGSPRGALSYEQYF
TRBD2,TRBV20-1,few,TRBJ2-5,TGCAGTGCTAGAGATCTCAGTGCCGGGCTAGCGGGAGGGCAGACCCAGTACTTC,CSARDLSAGLAGGQTQYF
NA,TRBV10-2,NA,TRBJ2-7,TGCGCCAGCGGTGTTCAGCAGATCATAGGAAGCTACGAGCAGTACTTC,CASGVQQIIGSYEQYF
TRBD2,TRBV5-1,NA,TRBJ2-3,TGCGCCAGTAGCTCGAGCGGGGGGGAGGATACGCGGTATTTT,CASSSSGGEDTRYF
TRBD2,TRBV5-4,many,TRBJ2-5,TGTGCCAGCAGCTTGGCTCTAGCGGGGCTTGGAGAGACCCAGTACTTC,CASSLALAGLGETQYF
TRBD1,TRBV6-6,many,TRBJ2-3,TGTGCCAGCAGTTACGAGCAGGGGACAGCGTTCACAGATACGCAGTATTTT,CASSYEQGTAFTDTQYF
TRBD1,TRBV29-1,NA,TRBJ2-6,TGCGGCGTTGAAGCCCCCCCCGGAACAGGGGATACTGGGGCCAACGTCATGACTTTC,CGVEAPPGTGDTGANVMTF
NA,TRBV11-2,NA,TRBJ2-5,TGTGCCAGCAGCCTTATCGTGAAGACCCAGTACTTC,CASSLIVKTQYF
NA,TRBV4-1,once,TRBJ1-2,TGCACCAGCGGCCAAGAACCCGGGGGGGGCTATGGCTACACCTTT,CTSGQEPGGGYGYTF
NA,TRBV11-2,NA,TRBJ2-1,TGTGCCAGCAGCTCATGGGTGAGTGAGCAGTTCTTC,CASSSWVSEQFF
NA,TRBV30,many,TRBJ1-1,TGTGCCTGGAGTCGAAGCAGGGTGTCTGAAGCTTTCTTT,CAWSRSRVSEAFF